This passage covers 3 T cell receptor beta chains from one sample sequenced in a study of blood T cell repertoires in COVID-19. The method was immunoSEQ multiplex PCR; TCRdb's version includes in-frame clones alone and lacks a portion of them. The sample has some 120,000 clones, approximately 88% seen once. Sequenced sample: peripheral blood. The origin of the receptors is a man aged 45-65 years with acute or convalescent COVID-19.

This clone was picked up a small number of times. This chain uses TRBV6-5 with TRBJ1-1; D is perhaps TRBD1 (5 bases). The CDR3 is made up of 13 amino acids. Germline V lookup: CDR1 MNHEY, CDR2 SVGAGI. Trimming took 1 base from V and 6 from J, leaving 9 bases between them. CDR3 loop: CASSYWGGAEAFF. The CDR3 DNA reads as TGTGCCAGCAGTTACTGGGGGGGGGCTGAAGCTTTCTTT.

This clone has just one count. The gene calls are TRBV9 and TRBJ2-7; the match to TRBD2 covers 10 bases. This CDR3 is built from 14 residues. Germline V gene data show CDR1 as SGDLS and CDR2 as YYNGEE. V was pared by 3 bases and J by 4 bases, with 4 bases of the junction left unmatched. As DNA, the CDR3 is TGTGCCAGCAGCGCCACTAGCGGGGCATACGAGCAGTACTTC. The encoded protein is CASSATSGAYEQYF.

J is TRBJ1-2 and V is TRBV6-4, with TRBD1 as a possible D gene (6 bases). The CDR3 is made up of 13 amino acids. V lost 6 bases to trimming and J lost 9 bases, with 17 bases between them. Germline V gene sequence: CDR1 MRHNA, CDR2 SNTAGT. The CDR3 is CASSSTGFGSYTF. The CDR3 DNA follows: TGTGCCAGCAGCTCTACAGGGTTCGGTAGCTACACCTTC.